These 3 T cell receptor beta chains were all obtained from the same sample, sequenced in a study of OX40 agonist ivuxolimab in advanced cancers. Clones were sequenced by immunoSEQ multiplex PCR, and TCRdb holds only the in-frame ones, with some missing. Of some 75,000 clones detected, 80% to 85% appear once; the ten largest clones hold less than 2.5%. The sample in question was CD4+ or CD8+ T cells sorted from blood, obtained in a trial of the OX40 agonist ivuxolimab. These TCRs come from an adult with an advanced solid tumor such as melanoma, head and neck, liver or kidney cancer.

The chain recombines TRBV28 with TRBJ1-1; possibly TRBD1 for D (6 bases). CDR1 is MDHEN, CDR2 SYDVKM, per germline. Trimming took off 3 bases at V and 7 bases at J, with 15 bases between the two ends. The length of the CDR3 is 14 residues. The CDR3 here is CASSFTGHLVEAFF. CDR3 nucleotides: TGTGCCAGCAGTTTCACGGGACACCTCGTTGAAGCTTTCTTT.

The chain joins TRBV7-8 to TRBJ2-1, with D perhaps matching TRBD2 (6 bases). The CDR3 consists of 18 residues. Deletions cut 2 bases from V and 8 bases from J, with 25 bases between. Looked up from germline, CDR1 is SGHVS and CDR2 is FQNEAQ. CDR3 residues: CASSLQALRDFLGYEQFF. CDR3 DNA: TGTGCCAGCAGCTTACAAGCCCTCCGGGACTTTCTAGGGTATGAGCAGTTCTTC.

The CDR3 region is CASSRTSDGSPLHF. Here the CDR3 DNA reads TGTGCCAGCAGTCGAACCTCGGACGGGTCACCCCTCCACTTT. The chain carries TRBV28 and TRBJ1-6; no clear D. Trimming pared 5 bases from V and 10 bases from J, leaving 15 bases between. From germline, CDR1 is MDHEN and CDR2 SYDVKM. The CDR3 sequence is 14 residues long.